Following are 14 T cell receptor beta chains from one sample sequenced in a study of identical twins. MiXCR, applied by TCRdb to the 5' RACE reads, yields one record per CDR3 protein. The data hold about 700,000 distinct CDR3 sequences, with 8.5% to 9.5% observed a single time. The same sample was also used in a study of yellow fever vaccine responses in identical twins.

The sequenced material came from PBMCs. These receptors were taken from a woman aged 18-30 years in good health.

In its sample, this clonotype was seen many times. This chain joins TRBV4-2 and TRBJ2-3; possible D gene TRBD1, 6 bases. Germline V gene lookup returns CDR1 LGHNA and CDR2 YNFKEQ. This CDR3 is 14 amino acids long. The V end was cut by 4 bases, the J end by 6 bases, with 14 bases between. For the CDR3, the DNA is TGTGCCAGCAGCCCTTTGGGGGCGGAGGATACGCAGTATTTT. This gives the protein CASSPLGAEDTQYF.

This clonotype occurred a few times. The rearrangement links TRBV12-5 to TRBJ1-1; D is unclear. Germline V gene lookup returns CDR1 LGHNT and CDR2 FRNRAP. The CDR3 contains 15 residues. V was pared by 8 bases and J by 2 bases, with 18 bases between. CDR3 residues: CASRSREEPNTEAFF. In DNA form, the CDR3 reads TGTGCTAGTCGATCGCGGGAGGAACCAAACACTGAAGCTTTCTTT. Filled out from reference TRBV12-5 and TRBJ1-1, the complete variable domain reads DARVTQTPRHKVTEMGQEVTMRCQPILGHNTVFWYRQTMMQGLELLAYFRNRAPLDDSGMPKDRFSAEMPDATLATLKIQPSEPRDSAVYFCASRSREEPNTEAFFGQGTRLTVV.

The V and J genes are TRBV11-2 and TRBJ2-7; possibly TRBD1 for D (6 bases). The V and J ends lost 6 bases and 3 bases respectively, with 18 bases between them. In germline, CDR1 is SGHAT, CDR2 FQNNGV. This CDR3 contains 15 residues. The DNA for the CDR3 is TGTGCCAGCAGGGTTCTCCAGGGGAGTATCTACGAGCAGTACTTC. It translates to CASRVLQGSIYEQYF.

This clonotype has a handful of counts. The V and J genes are TRBV2 and TRBJ2-1; 7 bases map to TRBD1. The V segment lost 9 bases and the J segment 6 bases; nucleotides outside the gene matches: 5. The length of the CDR3 is 12 residues. Germline assignment: CDR1 SNHLY and CDR2 FYNNEI. CDR3 amino acids: CASTRQGNEQFF. CDR3 DNA sequence: TGTGCCAGTACAAGACAGGGCAATGAGCAGTTCTTC.

This clonotype was seen only a few times. The V call is TRBV6-5, the J call TRBJ2-7; the match to TRBD2 covers 9 bases. After removal of 3 bases from V and 2 bases from J, the junction contained 11 bases not matched to a gene. The germline gives CDR1 MNHEY, CDR2 SVGAGI. The CDR3 is 17 residues long. DNA of the CDR3: TGTGCCAGCAGTTATCAAGGAGCGGGAGGTTTCCCCTACGAGCAGTACTTC. Residues: CASSYQGAGGFPYEQYF.

This clonotype was observed many times. V and J are TRBV20-1 and TRBJ2-5; D gene uncertain. Deletions cut 1 base from V and 5 bases from J, with 14 bases between. The CDR3 consists of 14 residues. Germline V gene lookup returns CDR1 DFQATT and CDR2 SNEGSKA (reference sequence). The CDR3 coding sequence is TGCAGTGCTAGAGTCGTAGTTAGGGCGGAGACCCAGTACTTC. Translation gives CSARVVVRAETQYF.

There are a few counts of this clonotype. The chain combines TRBV20-1 with TRBJ2-3; the match to TRBD2 covers 12 bases. This CDR3 has 16 amino acids. Germline values: CDR1 DFQATT, CDR2 SNEGSKA (reference sequence). Germline trimming cut 6 bases from V and 0 bases from J; bases unmatched to any gene: 7. The CDR3 sequence is CSARPSGRASTDTQYF. In DNA form, the CDR3 reads TGCAGTGCGAGACCTAGCGGGAGGGCTAGCACAGATACGCAGTATTTT.

V is TRBV4-3 and J is TRBJ1-2; 9 bases are a match to TRBD1. Germline CDR1 and CDR2: LGHNA and YSLEER. Germline trimming cut 4 bases from V and 11 bases from J; bases unmatched to any gene: 14. The CDR3 has 15 residues. The CDR3 is CASSRKYRDREGYTF. CDR3 bases: TGCGCCAGCAGCCGCAAGTATCGGGACAGGGAAGGTTACACCTTC.

There are many counts of this clonotype. The chain is built from TRBV7-6 and TRBJ2-7, with 10 bases lining up with TRBD2. The ends lost 1 base at V and 4 bases at J; junction bases unmatched: 4. The CDR3 is 15 residues long. The germline V gene has CDR1 SGHVS and CDR2 FNYEAQ. CDR3 bases: TGTGCCAGCAGCTTAGAGCTAGCGGGAGCGTACGAGCAGTACTTC. Protein: CASSLELAGAYEQYF.

This chain connects TRBV20-1 to TRBJ2-3; 8 nucleotides line up with TRBD2. V was pared by 6 bases and J by 5 bases, with 10 bases of the junction left unmatched. This CDR3 is built from 14 residues. The germline V gene has CDR1 DFQATT and CDR2 SNEGSKA (reference sequence). The CDR3 sequence is CSALLWRGEDTQYF. DNA for the CDR3: TGCAGTGCCCTCCTTTGGCGGGGGGAAGATACGCAGTATTTT.

This clonotype has more than one count but fewer than ten. The rearrangement links TRBV5-1 to TRBJ2-3; no clear D gene. The V end lost 5 bases, the J end lost 2 bases, and 12 bases lay between the germline ends. CDR1 and CDR2 (germline): SGHRS, YFSETQ. This CDR3 contains 14 residues. The CDR3 DNA reads as TGCGCCAGCAGTCAAGTATCTGACACAGATACGCAGTATTTT. It translates to CASSQVSDTDTQYF.

As DNA, the CDR3 is TGTGCCAGCAGCTTAGGGACTAGCAACTACGAGCAGTACTTC. This gives the protein CASSLGTSNYEQYF. V usage is TRBV7-9 and J usage is TRBJ2-7; 8 bases line up with TRBD2. Looked up from germline, CDR1 is SEHNR and CDR2 is FQNEAQ (reference sequence). The ends lost 1 base at V and 3 bases at J; junction bases unmatched: 2. The CDR3 consists of 14 residues.

A few counts support this clonotype. The chain links TRBV5-1 to TRBJ2-3, with a weak D call TRBD2 (7 bases). Germline V CDR1 and CDR2: SGHRS, YFSETQ. CDR3 length: 16 amino acids. The V gene lost 6 bases and the J gene lost 2 bases, with 19 bases spanning the gap. CDR3: CASTSMRGPFTDTQYF. DNA of the CDR3: TGCGCCAGCACTTCAATGCGGGGGCCGTTCACAGATACGCAGTATTTT.

This clonotype was observed a few times. The chain carries TRBV18 and TRBJ2-3, with D perhaps being TRBD1 or TRBD2 (6 bases each). Germline loops: CDR1 KGHSH, CDR2 LQKENI. The CDR3 has 16 amino acids. The ends were cut back, 1 base at V and 3 bases at J, with 14 bases in the middle. As DNA, the CDR3 is TGTGCCAGCTCACCACTTGCGGGACAAGGTACAGATACGCAGTATTTT. Amino acid sequence: CASSPLAGQGTDTQYF.